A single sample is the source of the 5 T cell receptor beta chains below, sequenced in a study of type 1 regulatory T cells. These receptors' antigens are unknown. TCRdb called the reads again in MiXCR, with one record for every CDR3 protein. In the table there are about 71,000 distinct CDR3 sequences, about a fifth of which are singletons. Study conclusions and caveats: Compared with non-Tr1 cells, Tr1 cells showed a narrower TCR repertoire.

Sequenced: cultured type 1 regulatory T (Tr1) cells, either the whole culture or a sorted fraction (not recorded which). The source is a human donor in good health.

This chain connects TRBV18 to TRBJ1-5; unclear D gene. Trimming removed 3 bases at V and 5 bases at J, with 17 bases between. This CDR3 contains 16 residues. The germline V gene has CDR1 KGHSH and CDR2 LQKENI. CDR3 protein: CASSPANRQSHQPQHF. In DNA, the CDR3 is TGTGCCAGCTCACCGGCGAATCGGCAGTCGCATCAGCCCCAGCATTTT.

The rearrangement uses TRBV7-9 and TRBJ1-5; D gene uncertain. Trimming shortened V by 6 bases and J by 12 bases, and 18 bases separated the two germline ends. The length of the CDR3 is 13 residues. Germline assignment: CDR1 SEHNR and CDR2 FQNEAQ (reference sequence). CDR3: CASRKDGNWHQHF. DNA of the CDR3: TGTGCCAGCAGAAAGGACGGAAACTGGCACCAGCATTTT.

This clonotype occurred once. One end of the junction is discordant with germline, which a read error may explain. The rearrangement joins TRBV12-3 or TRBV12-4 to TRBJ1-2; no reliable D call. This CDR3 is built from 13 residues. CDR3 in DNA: TGTACCAGCAGTTTGTCAGATTACTATGGCTACACCTTC. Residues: CTSSLSDYYGYTF.

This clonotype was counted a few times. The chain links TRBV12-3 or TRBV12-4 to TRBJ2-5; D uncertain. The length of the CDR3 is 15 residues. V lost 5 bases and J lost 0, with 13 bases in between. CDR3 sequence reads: CASSPPDWYQETQYF. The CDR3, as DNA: TGTGCCAGCAGTCCCCCCGATTGGTACCAAGAGACCCAGTACTTC.

CDR3 in DNA: TGCGCCAGCAGCGCGGACCCCTCGGTCACAGATACGCAGTATTTT. This gives the protein CASSADPSVTDTQYF. This rearrangement joins TRBV5-1 to TRBJ2-3; no clear D gene. The CDR3 is 15 amino acids. V shed 4 bases and J shed 2 bases, with 14 bases lying between them. Germline V gives CDR1 SGHRS, CDR2 YFSETQ.